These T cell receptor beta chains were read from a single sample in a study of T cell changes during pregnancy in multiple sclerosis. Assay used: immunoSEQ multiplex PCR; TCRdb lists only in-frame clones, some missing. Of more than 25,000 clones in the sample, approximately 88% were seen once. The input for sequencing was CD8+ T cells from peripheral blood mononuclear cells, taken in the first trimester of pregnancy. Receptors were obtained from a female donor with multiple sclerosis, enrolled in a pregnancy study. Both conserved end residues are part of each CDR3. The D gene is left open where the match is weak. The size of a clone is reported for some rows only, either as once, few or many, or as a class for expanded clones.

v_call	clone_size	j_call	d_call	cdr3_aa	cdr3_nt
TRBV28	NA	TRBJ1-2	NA	CASSPTSGSGYGYTF	TGTGCCAGCAGTCCAACCTCGGGGTCGGGCTATGGCTACACCTTC
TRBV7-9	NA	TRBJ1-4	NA	CASSGPGRELEEKLFF	TGTGCCAGCAGCGGCCCAGGGAGGGAATTAGAGGAAAAACTGTTTTTT
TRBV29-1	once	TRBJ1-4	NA	CSAGDRTVNRISKLFF	TGCAGCGCCGGAGATCGGACAGTAAATAGAATATCGAAACTGTTTTTT
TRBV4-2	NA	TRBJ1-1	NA	CASSQDTRPVFEAFF	TGTGCCAGCAGCCAGGACACGAGACCGGTATTTGAAGCTTTCTTT
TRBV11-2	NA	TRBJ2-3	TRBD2	CASSFSGRSTDTQYF	TGTGCCAGCAGCTTCAGCGGGAGAAGCACAGATACGCAGTATTTT
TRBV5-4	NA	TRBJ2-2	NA	CASSSPGDPTGELFF	TGTGCCAGCAGCTCACCAGGGGACCCCACCGGGGAGCTGTTTTTT
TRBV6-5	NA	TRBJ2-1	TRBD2	CASSYSGLAGDNEQFF	TGTGCCAGCAGTTACTCGGGACTAGCGGGCGACAATGAGCAGTTCTTC
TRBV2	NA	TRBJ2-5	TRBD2	CASSEGLAGSIEETQYF	TGTGCCAGCAGTGAAGGTCTAGCGGGGAGTATCGAAGAGACCCAGTACTTC
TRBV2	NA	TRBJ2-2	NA	CAKAEPEYGNTGELFF	TGTGCCAAAGCTGAGCCGGAGTATGGGAACACCGGGGAGCTGTTTTTT
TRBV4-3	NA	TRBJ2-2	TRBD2	CASSQGAASGETHTGELFF	TGCGCCAGCAGCCAAGGGGCTGCTAGCGGGGAGACGCACACCGGGGAGCTGTTTTTT
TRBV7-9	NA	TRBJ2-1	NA	CASSLVLQGAHNEQFF	TGTGCCAGCAGCTTAGTTTTACAGGGAGCCCACAATGAGCAGTTCTTC
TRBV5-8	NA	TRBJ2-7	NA	CASREGAGGSYEQYF	TGTGCCAGCAGGGAGGGGGCAGGGGGCTCCTACGAGCAGTACTTC
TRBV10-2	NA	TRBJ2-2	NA	CASSEPRLENTGELFF	TGCGCCAGCAGTGAACCTCGACTGGAGAACACCGGGGAGCTGTTTTTT
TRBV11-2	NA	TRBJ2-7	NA	CASGTGQARSGSSYEQYF	TGTGCCAGCGGGACAGGGCAAGCCCGTAGCGGGAGCTCCTACGAGCAGTACTTC
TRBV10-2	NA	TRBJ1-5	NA	CASSELADNQPQHF	TGCGCCAGCAGTGAGTTGGCAGACAATCAGCCCCAGCATTTT
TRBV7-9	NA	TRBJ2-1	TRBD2	CASSSGLAYNEQFF	TGTGCCAGCAGCTCCGGACTAGCTTACAATGAGCAGTTCTTC
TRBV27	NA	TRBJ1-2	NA	CASSLIPSGGYTF	TGTGCCAGCAGTTTAATACCCTCGGGTGGCTACACCTTC
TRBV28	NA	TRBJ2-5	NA	CASSLLGGEETQYF	TGTGCCAGCAGTTTATTGGGGGGTGAAGAGACCCAGTACTTC
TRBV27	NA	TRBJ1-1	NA	CASSPRTENTEAFF	TGTGCCAGCAGCCCTCGGACAGAGAACACTGAAGCTTTCTTT
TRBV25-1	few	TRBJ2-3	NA	CASTPGVRTDTQYF	TGTGCCAGCACTCCAGGGGTCCGTACAGATACGCAGTATTTT
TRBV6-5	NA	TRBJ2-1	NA	CASSYSKFRGEQFF	TGTGCCAGCAGTTACTCGAAATTTCGGGGAGAGCAGTTCTTC
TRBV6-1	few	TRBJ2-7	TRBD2	CATGLAGVFEQYF	TGTGCCACCGGACTAGCGGGAGTTTTCGAGCAGTACTTC
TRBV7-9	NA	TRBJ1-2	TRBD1	CASSQAGTGHGYTF	TGTGCCAGCAGCCAAGCCGGGACAGGGCATGGCTACACCTTC
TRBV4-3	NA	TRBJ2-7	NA	CASSQEPGGSYEQYF	TGCGCCAGCAGCCAAGAACCAGGGGGGAGCTACGAGCAGTACTTC
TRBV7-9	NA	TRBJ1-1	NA	CASSLSLLNTEAFF	TGTGCCAGCAGCTTAAGCCTACTGAACACTGAAGCTTTCTTT
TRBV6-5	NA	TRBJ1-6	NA	CASRGLNSPLHF	TGTGCCAGCAGGGGGCTAAATTCACCCCTCCACTTT
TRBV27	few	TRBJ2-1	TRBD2	CASISGFNNEQFF	TGTGCCAGTATTAGCGGGTTCAACAATGAGCAGTTCTTC
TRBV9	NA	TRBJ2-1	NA	CASSEQGGSYNEQFF	TGTGCCAGCAGCGAACAGGGGGGGAGCTACAATGAGCAGTTCTTC
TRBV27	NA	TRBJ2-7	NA	CASSVTGGDSYEQYF	TGTGCCAGCAGTGTTACAGGGGGGGATTCCTACGAGCAGTACTTC
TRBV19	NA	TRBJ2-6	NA	CASSGGGRWGSGANVLTF	TGTGCCAGTAGTGGAGGGGGCAGGTGGGGCTCTGGGGCCAACGTCCTGACTTTC
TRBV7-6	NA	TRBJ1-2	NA	CASSPRGGHGYTF	TGTGCCAGCAGCCCGCGGGGAGGCCATGGCTACACCTTC
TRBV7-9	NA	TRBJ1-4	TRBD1	CASSPYGQGISSEKLFF	TGTGCCAGCAGCCCCTACGGACAGGGTATATCTTCCGAAAAACTGTTTTTT
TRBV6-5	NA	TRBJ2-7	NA	CASSGRDGYEQYF	TGTGCCAGCTCTGGCAGGGATGGCTACGAGCAGTACTTC
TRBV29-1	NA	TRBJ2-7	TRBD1	CSVETGRTGDTYEQYF	TGCAGCGTTGAAACGGGAAGGACAGGGGACACCTACGAGCAGTACTTC
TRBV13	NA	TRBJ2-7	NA	CASSTRSDSQYEQYF	TGTGCCAGCAGCACCAGATCGGACAGCCAATACGAGCAGTACTTC
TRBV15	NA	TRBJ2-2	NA	CATSPDSNTGELFF	TGTGCCACCAGCCCAGACAGTAACACCGGGGAGCTGTTTTTT
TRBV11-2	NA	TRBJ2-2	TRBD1	CASSPRGRGTGELFF	TGTGCCAGCAGCCCAAGGGGGCGCGGCACCGGGGAGCTGTTTTTT
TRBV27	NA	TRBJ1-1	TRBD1	CASSLSLGQGARF	TGTGCCAGCAGTTTATCCCTGGGACAGGGGGCGCGTTTT
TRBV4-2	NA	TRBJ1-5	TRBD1	CASSLRTGGGNQPQHF	TGTGCCAGCAGCCTCCGGACAGGGGGTGGTAATCAGCCCCAGCATTTT
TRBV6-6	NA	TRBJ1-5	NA	CASSYAGDQPQHF	TGTGCCAGCAGTTACGCAGGGGATCAGCCCCAGCATTTT
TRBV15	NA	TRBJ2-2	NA	CATSRDRAGLLTGELFF	TGTGCCACCAGCAGAGATCGAGCAGGGTTGTTGACCGGGGAGCTGTTTTTT
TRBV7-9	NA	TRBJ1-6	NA	CAMSLGADSPLHF	TGTGCCATGTCGCTAGGAGCAGATTCACCCCTCCACTTT
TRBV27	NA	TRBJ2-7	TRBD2	CASSLGLASSYEQYF	TGTGCCAGCAGTTTAGGACTAGCGTCCTCCTACGAGCAGTACTTC
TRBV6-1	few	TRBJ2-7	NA	CASSEANEPGEQYF	TGTGCCAGCAGTGAGGCGAATGAGCCGGGTGAGCAGTACTTC
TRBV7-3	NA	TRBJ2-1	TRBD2	CASSAGLAAYNEQFF	TGTGCCAGCAGCGCGGGACTAGCGGCCTACAATGAGCAGTTCTTC
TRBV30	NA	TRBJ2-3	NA	CAWSGAIGTDTQYF	TGTGCCTGGAGTGGGGCTATAGGCACAGATACGCAGTATTTT
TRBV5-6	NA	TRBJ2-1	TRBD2	CASSLKPAGNEQFF	TGTGCCAGCAGCTTGAAACCAGCGGGGAATGAGCAGTTCTTC
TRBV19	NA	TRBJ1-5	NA	CASMNGQRQPQHF	TGTGCCAGTATGAATGGGCAGCGGCAGCCCCAGCATTTT